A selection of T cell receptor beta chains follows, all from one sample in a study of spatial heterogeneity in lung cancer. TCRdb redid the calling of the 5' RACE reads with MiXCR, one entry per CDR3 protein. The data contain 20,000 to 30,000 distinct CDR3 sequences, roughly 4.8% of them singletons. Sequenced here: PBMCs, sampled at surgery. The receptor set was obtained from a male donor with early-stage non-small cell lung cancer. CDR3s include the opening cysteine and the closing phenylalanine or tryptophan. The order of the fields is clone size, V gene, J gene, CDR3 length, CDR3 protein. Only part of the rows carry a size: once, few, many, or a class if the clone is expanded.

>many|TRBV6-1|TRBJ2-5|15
CASNVDAGDRRAQYF
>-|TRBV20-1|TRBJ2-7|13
CSARTGVTYEQYF
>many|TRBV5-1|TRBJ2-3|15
CASSLMTSATDTQYF
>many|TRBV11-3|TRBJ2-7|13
CASSLSGGYEQYF
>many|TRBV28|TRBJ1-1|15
CASSLWASMNTEAFF
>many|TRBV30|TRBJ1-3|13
CAWSGISGNTIYF
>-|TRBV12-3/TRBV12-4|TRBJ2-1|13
CASTGDFRNEQFF
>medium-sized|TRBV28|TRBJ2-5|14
CASSRGQQQETQYF
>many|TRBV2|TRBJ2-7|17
CASSAVGTTRLSYEQYF
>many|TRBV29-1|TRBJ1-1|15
CSVEDHPQGYTEAFF
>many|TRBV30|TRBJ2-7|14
CAWSPHRAVYEQYF
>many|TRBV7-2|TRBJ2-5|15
CASSSAGGRGKTQYF
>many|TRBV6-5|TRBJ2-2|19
CASSYSPPSGGRVIGELFF
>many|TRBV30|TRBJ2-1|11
CAWSVRMQQFF
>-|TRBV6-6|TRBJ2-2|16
CASSSTGTSRSGELFF
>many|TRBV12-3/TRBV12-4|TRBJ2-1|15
CASSLVAGGSVAQFF
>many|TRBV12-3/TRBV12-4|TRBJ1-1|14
CASTPRALNTEAFF
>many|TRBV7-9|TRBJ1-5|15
CASSLGPVSNQPQHF
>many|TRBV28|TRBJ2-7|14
CASSLPPPPYEQYF
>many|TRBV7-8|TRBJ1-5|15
CASSLGGQGVQPQHF
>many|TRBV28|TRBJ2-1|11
CASSLRERRFF
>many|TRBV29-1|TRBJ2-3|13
CSVAGYTGDTQYF